This TCR beta chain was profiled in a study of Ad26.COV2.S vaccination and SARS-CoV-2 variants. This CDR3 is 14 amino acids long. V lost 2 bases, J lost 5 bases, and 2 bases stayed unmatched. Germline values: CDR1 SGHRS, CDR2 YFSETQ. Measured with immunoSEQ multiplex PCR; TCRdb has only the in-frame clones, and not every one. This table has 300,000 to 450,000 clones, 92% appearing once. V and J are TRBV5-1 and TRBJ2-2; 8 bases agree with TRBD1. This specimen consisted of peripheral blood, obtained after recovery from COVID-19. The source is a human donor who had recovered from COVID-19. The CDR3, as DNA: TGCGCCAGCAGCTTAAGGACAGGGACCGGGGAGCTGTTTTTT. It translates to CASSLRTGTGELFF.